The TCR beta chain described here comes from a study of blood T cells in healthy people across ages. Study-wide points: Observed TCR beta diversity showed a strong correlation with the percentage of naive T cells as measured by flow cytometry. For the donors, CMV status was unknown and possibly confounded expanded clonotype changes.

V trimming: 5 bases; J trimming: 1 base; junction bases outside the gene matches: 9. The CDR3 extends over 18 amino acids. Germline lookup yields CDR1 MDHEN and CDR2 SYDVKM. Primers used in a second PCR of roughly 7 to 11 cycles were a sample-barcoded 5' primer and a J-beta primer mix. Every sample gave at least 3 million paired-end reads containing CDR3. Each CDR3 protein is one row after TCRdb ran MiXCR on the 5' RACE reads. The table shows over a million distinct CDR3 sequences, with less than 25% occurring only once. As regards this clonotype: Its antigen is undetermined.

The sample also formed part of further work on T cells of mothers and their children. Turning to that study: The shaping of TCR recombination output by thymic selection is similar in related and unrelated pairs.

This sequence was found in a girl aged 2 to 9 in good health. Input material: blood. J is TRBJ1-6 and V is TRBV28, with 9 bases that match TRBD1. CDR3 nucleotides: TGTGCCAGCAGTCCCGGGACAGGGAGAAGGTCCTATAATTCACCCCTCCACTTT. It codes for CASSPGTGRRSYNSPLHF. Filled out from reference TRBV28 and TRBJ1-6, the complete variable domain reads DVKVTQSSRYLVKRTGEKVFLECVQDMDHENMFWYRQDPGLGLRLIYFSYDVKMKEKGDIPEGYSVSREKKERFSLILESASTNQTSMYLCASSPGTGRRSYNSPLHFGNGTRLTVT.